The source of this T cell receptor beta chain is a study of blood T cell repertoires in COVID-19 (dated by TCRdb to 2018 to 2021). Notes on the research overall: Samples from collaborators originated in the United States, Italy and Spain and spanned both the acute and convalescent phases of COVID-19. The material from the prospective study consisted of cDNA or gDNA derived from T cells, B-cell-depleted T cells, or PBMCs. Subjects who had been exposed to COVID-19, were actively infected with it, or had recovered from it provided the deeply sampled blood TCRbeta repertoires that made up the dataset. A freely available public database, intended as a resource for researchers studying the immune response to SARS-CoV-2, is where the repertoires were released. Samples came from the ongoing ImmuneRACE study (first 160 participants) plus 1,254 subjects from 6 global collaborators. A de-identified subject ID, COVID-19 status, age in years and sex were almost always included in the sample metadata. Where available, HLA class I and class II types were taken from metadata supplied by the sample provider and were not determined by assay-based typing.

Each collaborating institution followed its own protocols to collect whole blood in K2EDTA tubes. For TCRbeta analysis, collaborator samples were shipped as frozen whole blood, as isolated PBMCs, or as DNA extracted from either sample type. The V end loses 3 bases and the J end loses 0 bases, and a stretch of 9 bases separates them. The CDR3 sequence holds 14 residues, the cysteine and phenylalanine included. The kept DNA is CDR3 alone, 42 bases in frame from the first base. In the germline V gene, CDR1 corresponds to MDHEN and CDR2 to SYDVKM. TCRbeta CDR3 regions were amplified from genomic DNA using the immunoSEQ Assay, a bias-controlled multiplex PCR. Under the source paper's analysis protocol: Within the assay, amplification of reference gene primers was used to estimate how many nucleated cells each sample contained. To quantify the absolute abundance of each unique TCRbeta CDR3 rearrangement, sequence reads were collapsed and filtered. Productive Simpson clonality was computed per sample as the square root of Simpson's diversity index over productive rearrangements. Here the immuneACCESS table is served through TCRdb, limited to in-frame sequences with V and J called. Missing clones are a known gap in these copies; in checked studies unresolved V genes cover under half, and the rest lacks a known reason. The V and J calls and the clone size are those of that table, but D and trimming were determined from the DNA. In all, the sample holds around 220,000 clones, and less than 90% of those were seen once. Together, the top ten hold about 2% of the sample.

A note on this clone: It lacks a known antigen. The input lacks base qualities; no much larger clone sits a single base away.

Summary of the overall study and its limitations: How much clinical and demographic metadata was included differed by source and by participant, and the metadata was provided uncurated.

Specimen: peripheral blood. The chain couples TRBV28 to TRBJ2-7; the D gene is not confidently resolved. The origin of this receptor is a man aged 35 to 55 with active or convalescent COVID-19. The DNA reads as follows: TGTGCCAGCAGTTTTCCCGGTCACTCCTACGAGCAGTACTTC. It translates as CASSFPGHSYEQYF.